This section outlines one T cell receptor beta chain sequence together with its context. These data are taken from a study of cytomegalovirus exposure and HLA in healthy donors. V shed 1 base and J 7 bases; nucleotides not matched to a gene: 15. Germline V lookup: CDR1 SGHNT, CDR2 YENEEA. The CDR3 consists of 17 residues. The PCR was carried out with 60 Vbeta primers and 13 Jbeta primers. Generated by immunoSEQ multiplex PCR, the TCRdb table keeps only in-frame clones and is missing some. The sample yields 170,000 or so clones, 77% seen once. The TCR sequence derives from a woman under 40 in good health and CMV-seropositive. The specimen was PBMCs. V gene TRBV11-3 combines with J gene TRBJ2-7, with 8 positions matching TRBD1. The CDR3 protein is CASSLGASGTGSSEQYF. CDR3 DNA sequence: TGTGCCAGCAGCTTAGGGGCATCCGGGACAGGTTCGAGTGAGCAGTACTTC. Looking up the rest from reference TRBV11-3 and TRBJ2-7 gives the full variable domain: EAGVVQSPRYKIIEKKQPVAFWCNPISGHNTLYWYLQNLGQGPELLIRYENEEAVDDSQLPKDRFSAERLKGVDSTLKIQPAELGDSAVYLCASSLGASGTGSSEQYFGPGTRLTVT.